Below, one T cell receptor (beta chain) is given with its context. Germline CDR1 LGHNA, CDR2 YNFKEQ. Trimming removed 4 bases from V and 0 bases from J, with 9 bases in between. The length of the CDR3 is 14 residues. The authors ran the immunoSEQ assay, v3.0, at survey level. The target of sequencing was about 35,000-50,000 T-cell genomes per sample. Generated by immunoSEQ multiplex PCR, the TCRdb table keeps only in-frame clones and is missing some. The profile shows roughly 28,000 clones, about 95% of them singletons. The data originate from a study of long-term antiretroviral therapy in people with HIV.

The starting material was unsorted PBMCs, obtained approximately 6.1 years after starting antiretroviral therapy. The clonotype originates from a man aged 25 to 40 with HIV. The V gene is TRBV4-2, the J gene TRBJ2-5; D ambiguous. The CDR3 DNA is TGTGCCAGCAGCCCCTGGGCGGACCAAGAGACCCAGTACTTC. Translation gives CASSPWADQETQYF.